This TCR beta chain was recorded in a study of blood T cells in healthy people across ages (dated by TCRdb to between 2015 and 2017). At the level of the whole study: In model experiments, roughly one uniquely barcoded TCR beta cDNA molecule per two T cells was captured by template switching. To track age-related changes in TCR beta repertoire diversity, the study relied on deep sequencing normalized with unique cDNA molecular identifiers. The donors were divided into four age groups: young (average around 16 years), middle-aged (about 40), aged (about 61) and long-lived (82). The study analyzed two additional independent replicas of 1 million unique cDNA reads from the same blood draw for two donors, one aged 18 to 29 and one aged 80 or older. To avoid experimental bias, donors of different ages were spread randomly across the sequencing lanes. What the work shows at the level of the full study, not this receptor alone: Since profiling was done on bulk unsorted PBMCs, naive and antigen-experienced compartments could not be conclusively compared. The CMV infection status of donors was not known, potentially confounding age-related changes in expanded clonotypes. The long-lived group showed more naive CD4+ T cells, fewer expanded clones and increased TCR diversity than the aged group, suggesting age selection. There was a strong correlation between observed TCR beta diversity and the percentage of naive T cells measured by flow cytometry. Estimates of total diversity from one million sequenced T cells were regarded as lower bounds and underestimates. Observed TCR beta diversity per million T cells fell roughly linearly with age, and a significant reduction was already apparent by age roughly 40.

The CDR3 sequence holds 16 residues, the cysteine and phenylalanine included. Only the CDR3 part of the read is kept: 48 bases, read in frame from the first base. Looking up the germline V gene (reference sequence) yields CDR1 MNHNY and CDR2 SVGAGI. Germline trimming: 7 bases from V, 1 base from J; junction bases outside gene matches: 11. The roughly 39 donors, aged about 6 to 95 years, were systemically healthy Caucasian individuals from Russia. Each donor gave around 9.8 milliliters of peripheral blood, collected into EDTA-treated Vacutainer tubes. Ficoll-Paque density-gradient centrifugation was used to isolate PBMCs, with at least 6 million obtained per sample. Total RNA, at least 5.5 micrograms per sample, was extracted from PBMCs with Trizol reagent. For every donor, an aliquot of PBMCs went through flow cytometry to measure the percentages of naive CD45RAhigh/CD27high T cells. To prepare the library, 5' RACE was applied. These reads were obtained on an Illumina HiSeq 2500. The second PCR ran for roughly 7 to 12 cycles and used a J-beta primer mix along with a sample-barcoded 5' primer. Each TCR beta cDNA molecule received a unique molecular identifier from a template-switch 5' adaptor carrying 12 random nucleotides. Each sample yielded at least 2.5 million CDR3-containing paired-end reads. First-strand cDNA synthesis was performed from all RNA using the Mint cDNA synthesis kit, with priming by a TRBC-specific oligonucleotide. Following uracil-DNA glycosylase treatment, all cDNA underwent a first 18-cycle PCR with the universal primers M1SS and BC2_uni_R. The paper's data handling went like this. Normalization of each sample was performed by random selection of 1 million high-quality reads, each carrying a distinct molecular identifier. Reads sharing molecular identifiers were discarded rather than binned into consensus sequences. CDR3 identification, clonotype clustering and error correction used MiTCR with a Q25 quality threshold and the strictest error-elimination algorithm. A nonparametric unseen species model with Euler transformation was used to estimate a lower bound on total TCR beta diversity. TCRdb reran the public reads through fastp at Q25 and MiXCR, keeping productive beta chains. A single entry per CDR3 protein holds the most common genes and DNA from its merged rows. The V and J calls follow TCRdb's processing rather than the paper's. This sample has 850,000 to 1,300,000 distinct CDR3 sequences in its table, and 45% of those were observed once. Jointly, the top ten make up over 15% of the sample.

As to this clonotype: The specificity of this receptor is unknown. One base away there is no much larger clone; base qualities are not given.

Sequencing was done on a sample of blood. The TCR comes from a woman aged 55-70 years in good health. The sequence links TRBV6-6 to TRBJ2-3, and 7 junctional nucleotides match TRBD1. The CDR3 loop reads CASKGAIVSGTDTQYF. The DNA sequence is as follows: TGTGCCAGCAAGGGGGCGATTGTCAGCGGCACAGATACGCAGTATTTT.